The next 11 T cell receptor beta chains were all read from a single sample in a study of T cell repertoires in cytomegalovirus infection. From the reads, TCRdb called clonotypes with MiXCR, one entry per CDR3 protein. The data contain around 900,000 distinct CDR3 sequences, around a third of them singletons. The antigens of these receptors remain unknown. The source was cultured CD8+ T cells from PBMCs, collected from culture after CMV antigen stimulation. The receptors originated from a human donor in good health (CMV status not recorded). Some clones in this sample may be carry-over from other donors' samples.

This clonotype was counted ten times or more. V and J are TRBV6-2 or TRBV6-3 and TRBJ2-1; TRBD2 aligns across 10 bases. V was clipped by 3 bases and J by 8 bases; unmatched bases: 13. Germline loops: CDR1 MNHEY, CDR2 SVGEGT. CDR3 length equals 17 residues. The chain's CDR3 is CASSYGLGSGGADEQFF. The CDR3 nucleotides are TGTGCCAGCAGTTATGGCCTAGGGAGCGGGGGGGCCGATGAGCAGTTCTTC.

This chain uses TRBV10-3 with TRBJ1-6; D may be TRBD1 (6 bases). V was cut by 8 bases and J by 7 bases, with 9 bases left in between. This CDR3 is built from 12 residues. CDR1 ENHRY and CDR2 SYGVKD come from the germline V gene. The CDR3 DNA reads TGTGCCATCCGGGACACAAATTCACCCCTCCACTTT. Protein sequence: CAIRDTNSPLHF.

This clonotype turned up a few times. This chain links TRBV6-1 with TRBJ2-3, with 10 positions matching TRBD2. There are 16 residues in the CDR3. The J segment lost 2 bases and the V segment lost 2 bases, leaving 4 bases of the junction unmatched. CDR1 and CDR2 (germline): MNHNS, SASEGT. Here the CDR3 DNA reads TGTGCCAGCAGTGAACAGCGGGGGGGATTCACAGATACGCAGTATTTT. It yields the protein CASSEQRGGFTDTQYF.

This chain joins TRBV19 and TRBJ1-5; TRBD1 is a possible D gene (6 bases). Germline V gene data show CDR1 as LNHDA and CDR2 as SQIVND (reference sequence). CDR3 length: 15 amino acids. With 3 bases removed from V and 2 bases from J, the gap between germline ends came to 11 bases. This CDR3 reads CASSILRGGNQPQHF. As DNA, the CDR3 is TGTGCCAGTAGTATTCTCAGGGGCGGCAATCAGCCCCAGCATTTT.

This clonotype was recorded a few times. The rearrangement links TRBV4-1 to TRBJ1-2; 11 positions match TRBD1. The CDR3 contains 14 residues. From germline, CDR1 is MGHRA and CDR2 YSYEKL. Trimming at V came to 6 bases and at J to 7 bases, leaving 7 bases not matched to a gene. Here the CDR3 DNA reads TGCGCCAGCAGGGGACAGGGGGACGCCTTTGGCTACACCTTC. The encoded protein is CASRGQGDAFGYTF.

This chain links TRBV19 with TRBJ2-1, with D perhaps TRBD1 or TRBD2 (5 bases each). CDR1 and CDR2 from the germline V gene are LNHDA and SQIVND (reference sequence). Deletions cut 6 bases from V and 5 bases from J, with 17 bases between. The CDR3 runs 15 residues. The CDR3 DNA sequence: TGTGCCAGTAGGAAGTCCGGGACCCTAGACAATGAGCAGTTCTTC. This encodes CASRKSGTLDNEQFF.

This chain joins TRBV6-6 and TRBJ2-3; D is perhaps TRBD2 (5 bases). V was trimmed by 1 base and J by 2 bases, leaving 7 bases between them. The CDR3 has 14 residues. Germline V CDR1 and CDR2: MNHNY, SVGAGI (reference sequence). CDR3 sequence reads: CASSYWLATDTQYF. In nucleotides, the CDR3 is TGTGCCAGCAGTTACTGGCTAGCCACAGATACGCAGTATTTT.

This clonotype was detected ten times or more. The CDR3 DNA is TGTGCCAGCAGTTACGCACGGCAAACTAATGAAAAACTGTTTTTT. Translating it yields CASSYARQTNEKLFF. This chain connects TRBV6-2 or TRBV6-3 to TRBJ1-4; D not resolved. Per the germline V gene, CDR1 is MNHEY and CDR2 is SVGEGT. This CDR3 has 15 amino acids. With 2 bases removed from V and 1 base from J, the gap between germline ends came to 8 bases.

The CDR3 DNA sequence: TGTGCCAGCAGCTTAGATCGCGGGGGGGCCATAGATACGCAGTATTTT. Translating gives CASSLDRGGAIDTQYF. V gene TRBV13 combines with J gene TRBJ2-3, with 9 positions matching TRBD2. The CDR3 is 16 residues long. Trimming at V came to 1 base and at J to 5 bases, leaving 7 bases not matched to a gene. Germline V CDR1 and CDR2: PRHDT, FYEKMQ (reference sequence).

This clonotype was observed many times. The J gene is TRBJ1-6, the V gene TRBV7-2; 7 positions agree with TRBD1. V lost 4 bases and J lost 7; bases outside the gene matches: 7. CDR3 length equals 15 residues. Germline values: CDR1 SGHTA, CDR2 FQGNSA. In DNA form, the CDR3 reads TGTGCCAGCAGCTCCTGGGACAGCGGAAATTCACCCCTCCACTTT. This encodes CASSSWDSGNSPLHF.

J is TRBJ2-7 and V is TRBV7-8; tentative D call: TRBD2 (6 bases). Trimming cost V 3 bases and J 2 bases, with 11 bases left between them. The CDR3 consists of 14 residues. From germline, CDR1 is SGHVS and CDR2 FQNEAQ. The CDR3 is CASSFPGSTYEQYF. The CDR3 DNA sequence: TGTGCCAGCAGCTTCCCCGGGAGCACCTACGAGCAGTACTTC. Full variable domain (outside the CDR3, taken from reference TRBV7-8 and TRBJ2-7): GAGVSQSPRYKVAKRGQDVALRCDPISGHVSLFWYQQALGQGPEFLTYFQNEAQLDKSGLPSDRFFAERPEGSVSTLKIQRTQQEDSAVYLCASSFPGSTYEQYFGPGTRLTVT.